Presented here are 24 T cell receptor beta chains from one specimen sequenced in a study of blood T cell repertoires in COVID-19. Assay: immunoSEQ multiplex PCR; the TCRdb copy retains only in-frame clones and omits some. The sample shows roughly 400,000 clones, roughly 90% of them seen only once. Sequences were obtained from PBMCs or T cells enriched from blood (not recorded which). The receptors shown here come from a woman aged 40 to 49 with acute COVID-19.

The chain uses TRBV2 and TRBJ1-1; TRBD1 matches 10 bases. The CDR3 extends over 17 amino acids. With 7 bases clipped from V and 1 base from J, the junction kept 12 bases outside the gene matches. From germline, CDR1 is SNHLY and CDR2 FYNNEI. The CDR3 region has the DNA TGTGCCAGCACCGGACGGACAGGGGGGGTGAAGAACACTGAAGCTTTCTTT. The encoded protein is CASTGRTGGVKNTEAFF.

This clone was observed a single time. V gene TRBV12-5 combines with J gene TRBJ2-1, with 11 bases fitting TRBD2. The CDR3 totals 16 residues. The V segment lost 0 bases and the J segment 7 bases; nucleotides outside the gene matches: 5. Germline CDR1 reads LGHNT; CDR2 reads FRNRAP. This CDR3 reads CASGLVIAGGVNEQFF. The CDR3 bases are TGTGCTAGTGGTTTGGTTATAGCGGGGGGGGTGAATGAGCAGTTCTTC.

The chain joins TRBV10-3 to TRBJ2-2, with TRBD2 identical over 13 bases. Trimming removed 7 bases from V and 3 bases from J; junction bases left unmatched: 8. The CDR3 runs to 17 residues. Germline V gene lookup returns CDR1 ENHRY and CDR2 SYGVKD. The CDR3 DNA reads TGTGCCATCAAGGCGACTAGCGGGGGGCCGGACACCGGGGAGCTGTTTTTT. Translation: CAIKATSGGPDTGELFF.

The genes are TRBV10-3 and TRBJ2-7; 7 bases map to TRBD1. Germline trimming cut 10 bases from V and 1 base from J; bases unmatched to any gene: 10. This CDR3 has 14 amino acids. Germline CDR1 reads ENHRY; CDR2 reads SYGVKD. This chain's CDR3 is CASEGQPLSYEQYF. The CDR3 DNA is TGTGCCAGTGAGGGACAGCCCCTATCCTACGAGCAGTACTTC.

CDR3 sequence reads: CASSPNRGQTEAFF. CDR3 bases: TGTGCCAGTAGTCCTAACAGGGGGCAGACTGAAGCTTTCTTT. This sequence joins TRBV19 and TRBJ1-1, with 9 bases aligning to TRBD1. The germline CDR1 and CDR2 sequences are LNHDA and SQIVND (reference sequence). This CDR3 has 14 residues. The junction had 6 bases not matched to a gene; V was cut back by 5 bases and J by 5 bases.

The chain employs TRBV19 and TRBJ2-7; 7 bases are shared with TRBD1. V lost 2 bases to trimming and J lost 1 base; unmatched junction nucleotides: 14. This CDR3 is built from 18 residues. CDR1 is LNHDA, CDR2 SQIVND, per germline (reference sequence). The CDR3 coding sequence is TGTGCCAGTAGTATAATGTCATTGGGCAGGGGGATTTCCTACGAGCAGTACTTC. This codes for CASSIMSLGRGISYEQYF. Full variable domain (missing parts from reference TRBV19 and TRBJ2-7): DGGITQSPKYLFRKEGQNVTLSCEQNLNHDAMYWYRQDPGQGLRLIYYSQIVNDFQKGDIAEGYSVSREKKESFPLTVTSAQKNPTAFYLCASSIMSLGRGISYEQYFGPGTRLTVT.

The chain combines TRBV20-1 with TRBJ1-1, with 8 bases fitting TRBD1. The CDR3 extends over 11 amino acids. Germline values: CDR1 DFQATT, CDR2 SNEGSKA (reference sequence). After removal of 6 bases from V and 10 bases from J, the junction contained 7 bases not matched to a gene. The CDR3 is CSAAGQGVAFF. DNA of the CDR3: TGCAGTGCCGCCGGACAGGGAGTAGCTTTCTTT.

The chain carries TRBV15 and TRBJ2-7; no clear D gene. In germline, CDR1 is LNHNV, CDR2 YYDKDF (reference sequence). The V end lost 3 bases, the J end lost 5 bases, and 14 bases lay between the germline ends. CDR3 length: 14 amino acids. CDR3 in amino acids: CATSSGSSWDEQYF. The CDR3 DNA is TGTGCCACCAGCAGCGGGTCTTCTTGGGACGAGCAGTACTTC.

The gene calls are TRBV2 and TRBJ1-1; D may be TRBD1 (6 bases). Trimming took off 6 bases at V and 4 bases at J, with 27 bases between the two ends. The CDR3 has 18 residues. The V gene's germline CDR1 is SNHLY and CDR2 FYNNEI. For the CDR3, the DNA is TGTGCCAGCAGACCTAACAGGGAGGGGAACGTCGCGCGCACTGAAGCTTTCTTT. Amino acids: CASRPNREGNVARTEAFF.

The chain links TRBV5-6 to TRBJ2-7, with 7 bases fitting TRBD1. V shed 4 bases, J shed 4 bases, and the junction held 8 bases outside the gene matches. Germline loops: CDR1 SGHDT, CDR2 YYEEEE. The CDR3 loop spans 14 amino acids. CDR3 in amino acids: CASSPKTGVYEQYF. CDR3 DNA sequence: TGTGCCAGCAGCCCAAAAACAGGGGTATACGAGCAGTACTTC.

The CDR3 here is CASSQQGTKSPLHF. CDR3 nucleotide sequence: TGTGCCAGCAGCCAACAGGGAACTAAATCACCCCTCCACTTT. The gene calls are TRBV13 and TRBJ1-6; tentative D call: TRBD1 (6 bases). This CDR3 has 14 amino acids. Germline V gene lookup returns CDR1 PRHDT and CDR2 FYEKMQ (reference sequence). With 5 bases removed from V and 10 bases from J, the gap between germline ends came to 15 bases.

The genes are TRBV5-5 and TRBJ2-3; 13 bases match TRBD2. Germline V CDR1 and CDR2: SGHKS, YYEKEE (reference sequence). V lost 0 bases and J lost 0; bases outside the gene matches: 7. This CDR3 spans 19 amino acids. DNA for the CDR3: TGTGCCAGCAGCTTGGGACTAGCGGGGGGACCTACTAGCACAGATACGCAGTATTTT. This sequence encodes CASSLGLAGGPTSTDTQYF.

This chain joins TRBV4-1 and TRBJ1-2; TRBD1 matches at 9 bases. V lost 5 bases, J lost 6 bases, and 7 bases stayed unmatched. In germline, CDR1 is MGHRA, CDR2 YSYEKL. CDR3 length: 14 amino acids. CDR3 region: CASSTVTGGDGYTF. CDR3 coding DNA: TGCGCCAGCAGCACGGTGACAGGGGGAGATGGCTACACCTTC.

This clone has only one observation. The CDR3 reads CASSEFWGDGAFF. The CDR3 DNA sequence: TGTGCCAGCAGTGAGTTTTGGGGGGACGGAGCTTTCTTT. V usage is TRBV25-1 and J usage is TRBJ1-1; D may be TRBD1 (5 bases). CDR1 MGHDK and CDR2 SYGVNS come from the germline V gene. With 3 bases removed from V and 10 bases from J, the gap between germline ends came to 15 bases. CDR3 length: 13 amino acids.

The chain is built from TRBV5-5 and TRBJ1-5; 11 bases are a match to TRBD1. Germline V gene lookup returns CDR1 SGHKS and CDR2 YYEKEE (reference sequence). V lost 4 bases to trimming and J lost 4 bases; unmatched junction nucleotides: 7. The CDR3 spans 16 residues. The CDR3 DNA is TGTGCCAGCAGCCCAACCGGGACAGGGGGAAATCAGCCCCAGCATTTT. It specifies CASSPTGTGGNQPQHF.

The gene calls are TRBV5-3 and TRBJ1-5, with D possibly being TRBD1 (5 bases). TRBV5-3 is reported as an ORF; its role is uncertain. The CDR3 has 15 amino acids. V was trimmed by 4 bases and J by 2 bases, leaving 13 bases between them. The CDR3 reads CARSLQGRGNQPQHF. In DNA form, the CDR3 reads TGTGCCAGAAGCCTTCAGGGTCGTGGCAATCAGCCCCAGCATTTT.

This clone was seen only once. V gene TRBV2 combines with J gene TRBJ1-4, with TRBD1 matching 8 bases. J gave up 10 bases and V 7 bases, and 20 bases lay outside the gene matches. Germline V lookup: CDR1 SNHLY, CDR2 FYNNEI. CDR3 length equals 17 residues. Here the CDR3 reads CASTLDGQGKVWGKLFF. The CDR3 nucleotides read TGTGCCAGCACCCTTGACGGACAGGGAAAGGTTTGGGGAAAACTGTTTTTT.

The rearrangement joins TRBV29-1 to TRBJ2-5, with TRBD1 identical over 9 bases. This CDR3 region has 13 residues. The ends lost 4 bases at V and 4 bases at J; junction bases unmatched: 4. The germline V gene has CDR1 SQVTM and CDR2 ANQGSEA. The chain's CDR3 is CSVGGTGTETQYF. CDR3 nucleotides: TGCAGCGTTGGTGGGACAGGGACAGAGACCCAGTACTTC. Using reference TRBV29-1 and TRBJ2-5 for the parts outside the CDR3, the full variable domain is SAVISQKPSRDICQRGTSLTIQCQVDSQVTMMFWYRQQPGQSLTLIATANQGSEATYESGFVIDKFPISRPNLTFSTLTVSNMSPEDSSIYLCSVGGTGTETQYFGPGTRLLVL.

This clone was detected a few times. This chain joins TRBV19 and TRBJ2-7; perhaps TRBD1 as D (6 bases). The CDR3 totals 14 residues. Germline V CDR1 and CDR2: LNHDA, SQIVND (reference sequence). V lost 5 bases, J lost 4 bases, and 15 bases lay in between. This CDR3 is CASSPTGTQYEQYF. The DNA for the CDR3 is TGTGCCAGTAGTCCTACCGGGACACAGTACGAGCAGTACTTC.

A single count supports this clone. The rearrangement uses TRBV15 and TRBJ1-3; D may be TRBD1 (5 bases). The CDR3 contains 15 residues. CDR1 and CDR2 (germline): LNHNV, YYDKDF (reference sequence). Trimming left V 5 bases short and J 4 bases short, with 15 bases between. The chain's CDR3 is CATSVRSGAGNTIYF. CDR3 DNA sequence: TGTGCCACCAGCGTGAGGTCTGGGGCCGGAAACACCATATATTTT.

The V call is TRBV7-2, the J call TRBJ1-2; D remains ambiguous. Germline CDR1 reads SGHTA; CDR2 reads FQGNSA. The CDR3 is 13 amino acids. V shed 2 bases and J shed 6 bases, with 10 bases lying between them. CDR3 residues: CASSLTEHHGYTF. Written as DNA, the CDR3 is TGTGCCAGCAGCTTAACAGAACACCATGGCTACACCTTC. The variable domain in full, completed from reference TRBV7-2 and TRBJ1-2, reads GAGVSQSPSNKVTEKGKDVELRCDPISGHTALYWYRQSLGQGLEFLIYFQGNSAPDKSGLPSDRFSAERTGGSVSTLTIQRTQQEDSAVYLCASSLTEHHGYTFGSGTRLTVV.

The chain uses TRBV20-1 and TRBJ1-6; tentative D call: TRBD1 (6 bases). The CDR3 consists of 17 residues. In germline, CDR1 is DFQATT, CDR2 SNEGSKA (reference sequence). V shed 3 bases and J shed 6 bases, with 21 bases lying between them. The CDR3 sequence is CSASPRQGWTINSPLHF. The CDR3 bases are TGCAGTGCTAGTCCGCGTCAGGGGTGGACAATTAATTCACCCCTCCACTTT.

The V and J genes are TRBV7-8 and TRBJ2-3, with TRBD2 matching over 7 bases. The J segment lost 1 base and the V segment lost 2 bases, leaving 0 bases of the junction unmatched. Germline assignment: CDR1 SGHVS and CDR2 FQNEAQ. This CDR3 contains 14 residues. CDR3 protein: CASSLLAGTDTQYF. The CDR3, as DNA: TGTGCCAGCAGCTTACTAGCGGGCACAGATACGCAGTATTTT. Looking up the rest from reference TRBV7-8 and TRBJ2-3 gives the full variable domain: GAGVSQSPRYKVAKRGQDVALRCDPISGHVSLFWYQQALGQGPEFLTYFQNEAQLDKSGLPSDRFFAERPEGSVSTLKIQRTQQEDSAVYLCASSLLAGTDTQYFGPGTRLTVL.

The J gene is TRBJ2-5, the V gene TRBV2; 7 bases are a match to TRBD1. Germline V gene data show CDR1 as SNHLY and CDR2 as FYNNEI. J lost 5 bases, V lost 5 bases, and 8 bases had no gene match. The CDR3 is made up of 14 amino acids. The CDR3 here is CASSRQGGWETQYF. The DNA for the CDR3 is TGTGCCAGCAGTAGACAGGGCGGATGGGAGACCCAGTACTTC.